The 10 T cell receptor beta chains in this list originate from one sample, sequenced in a study of CXCR3-negative and CXCR3-positive naive CD8 T cells. Points from the study as a whole: Higher TRB CDR3 hydrophobicity marked CXCR3-positive naive cells relative to CXCR3-negative naive cells.

The authors made the TRB cDNA libraries by 5' RACE using UMI labels. Reanalyzing the 5' RACE reads, TCRdb keeps one entry per CDR3 protein, without DNA. The repertoire shows over 55,000 distinct CDR3 sequences; the top ten hold around 4.8%. No antigen is known for these receptors. Sequencing was carried out using naive CXCR3+ CD8+ T cells from blood. Subset noted: CD45RO-CCR7+CD27+CD95- naive CD8+ T cells expressing CXCR3 (TNR3+). The receptors shown here come from a human donor in good health. Some clones in this sample may be carry-over from other donors' samples.

The rearrangement links TRBV4-1 to TRBJ1-2. Germline V gene lookup returns CDR1 MGHRA and CDR2 YSYEKL. This CDR3 has 14 residues. CDR3 residues: CASSQSAASYGYTF.

CDR3 protein: CSILGGSGEQYF. The chain is built from TRBV29-1 and TRBJ2-7; TCRdb's assignment of TRBD1 cannot be checked, as there is no DNA. The CDR3 extends over 12 amino acids. Germline V gene lookup returns CDR1 SQVTM and CDR2 ANQGSEA.

The V gene is TRBV7-8, the J gene TRBJ2-3; the TCRdb D gene call, TRBD1, has no DNA to confirm it. Germline values: CDR1 SGHVS, CDR2 FQNEAQ. The CDR3 runs 13 residues. The CDR3 loop is CASLDRPAATQYF.

CDR3 amino acids: CASSQGFGGQGFTYEQYF. V gene TRBV14 combines with J gene TRBJ2-7; TCRdb names TRBD1, which stays unverified in the absence of DNA. Germline CDR1 SGHDN, CDR2 FVKESK. The CDR3 contains 18 residues.

The chain links TRBV4-3 to TRBJ2-2; absent DNA, TCRdb's TRBD2 call cannot be checked. This CDR3 has 16 amino acids. CDR1 LGHNA and CDR2 YSLEER come from the germline V gene. CDR3: CASSQDTSGYTGELFF.

The chain recombines TRBV12-3 or TRBV12-4 with TRBJ1-5. CDR3 length equals 15 residues. The CDR3 spells CASSLSHGSNQPQHF.

The chain carries TRBV6-5 and TRBJ2-7; with no DNA, the TCRdb D assignment of TRBD1 cannot be verified. The germline V gene has CDR1 MNHEY and CDR2 SVGAGI. The CDR3 length is 12 residues. The CDR3 protein is CASSPGPDEQYF.

The V call is TRBV27, the J call TRBJ2-7; TCRdb returns TRBD1, unconfirmable since there is no DNA. CDR3 length: 15 residues. From germline, CDR1 is MNHEY and CDR2 SMNVEV (reference sequence). This chain's CDR3 is CASSPTRTGVDEQYF.

CDR3 protein: CASQGSYEQYF. The chain recombines TRBV2 with TRBJ2-7. The CDR3 totals 11 residues. CDR1 and CDR2 (germline): SNHLY, FYNNEI.

V is TRBV28 and J is TRBJ1-1; TCRdb returns TRBD1, unconfirmable since there is no DNA. Per germline, CDR1 MDHEN and CDR2 SYDVKM. This CDR3 spans 15 amino acids. The CDR3 sequence: CASSLGRATGTEAFF. Full variable domain (remainder filled in from reference TRBV28 and TRBJ1-1): DVKVTQSSRYLVKRTGEKVFLECVQDMDHENMFWYRQDPGLGLRLIYFSYDVKMKEKGDIPEGYSVSREKKERFSLILESASTNQTSMYLCASSLGRATGTEAFFGQGTRLTVV.